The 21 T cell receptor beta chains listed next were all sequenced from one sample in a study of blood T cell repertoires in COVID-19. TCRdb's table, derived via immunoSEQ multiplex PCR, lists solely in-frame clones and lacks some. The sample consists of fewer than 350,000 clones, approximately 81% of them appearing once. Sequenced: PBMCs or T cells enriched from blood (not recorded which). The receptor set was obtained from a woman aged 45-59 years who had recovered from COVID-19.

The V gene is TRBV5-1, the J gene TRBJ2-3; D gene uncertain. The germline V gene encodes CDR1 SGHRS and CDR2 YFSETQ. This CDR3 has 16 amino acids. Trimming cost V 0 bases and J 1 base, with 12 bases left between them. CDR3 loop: CASSLEHRQGTDTQYF. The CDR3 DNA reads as TGCGCCAGCAGCTTGGAGCATCGTCAAGGCACAGATACGCAGTATTTT.

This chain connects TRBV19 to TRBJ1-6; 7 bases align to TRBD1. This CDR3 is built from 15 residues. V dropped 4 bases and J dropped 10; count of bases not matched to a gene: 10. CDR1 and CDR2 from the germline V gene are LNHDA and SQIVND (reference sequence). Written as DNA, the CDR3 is TGTGCCAGTAGTAAGTCGACAGGGTTTAACTCACCCCTCCACTTT. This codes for CASSKSTGFNSPLHF.

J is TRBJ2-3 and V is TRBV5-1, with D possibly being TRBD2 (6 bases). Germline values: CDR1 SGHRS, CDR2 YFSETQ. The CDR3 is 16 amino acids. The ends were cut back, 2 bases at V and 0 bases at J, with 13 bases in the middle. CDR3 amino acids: CASSFGGTTSTDTQYF. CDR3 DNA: TGCGCCAGCAGCTTCGGCGGGACCACAAGCACAGATACGCAGTATTTT.

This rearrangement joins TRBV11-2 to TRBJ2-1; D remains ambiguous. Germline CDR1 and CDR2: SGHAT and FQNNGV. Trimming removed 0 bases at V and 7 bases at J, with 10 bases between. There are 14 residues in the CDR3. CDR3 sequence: CASSLDRYSNEQFF. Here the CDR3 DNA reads TGTGCCAGCAGCTTAGATCGCTACTCGAATGAGCAGTTCTTC.

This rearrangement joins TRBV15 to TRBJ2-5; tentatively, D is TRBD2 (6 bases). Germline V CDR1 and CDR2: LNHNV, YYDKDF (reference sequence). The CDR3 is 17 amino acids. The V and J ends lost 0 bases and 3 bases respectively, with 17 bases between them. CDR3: CATSRDRGTEIKETQYF. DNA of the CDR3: TGTGCCACCAGCAGAGATCGGGGGACCGAGATAAAAGAGACCCAGTACTTC.

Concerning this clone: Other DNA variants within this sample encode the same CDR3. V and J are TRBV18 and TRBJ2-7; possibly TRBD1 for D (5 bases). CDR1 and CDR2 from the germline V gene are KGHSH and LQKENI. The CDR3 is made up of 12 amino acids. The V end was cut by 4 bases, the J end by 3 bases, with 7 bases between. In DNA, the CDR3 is TGTGCCAGCTCACTCGACAGCTACGAGCAGTACTTC. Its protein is CASSLDSYEQYF.

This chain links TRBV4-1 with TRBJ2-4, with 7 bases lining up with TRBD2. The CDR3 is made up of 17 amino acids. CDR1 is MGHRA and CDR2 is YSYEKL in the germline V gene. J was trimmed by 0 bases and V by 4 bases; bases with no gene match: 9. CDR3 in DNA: TGCGCCAGCAGCCCCTCCCTCGCGGGAGAAGCCAAAAACATTCAGTACTTC. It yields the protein CASSPSLAGEAKNIQYF.

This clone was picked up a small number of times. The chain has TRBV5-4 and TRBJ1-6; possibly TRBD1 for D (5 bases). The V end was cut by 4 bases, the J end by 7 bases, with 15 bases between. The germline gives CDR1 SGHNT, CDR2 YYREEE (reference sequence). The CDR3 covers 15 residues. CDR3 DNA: TGTGCCAGCAGCCCAGTGGGAGGGACGAATTCACCCCTCCACTTT. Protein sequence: CASSPVGGTNSPLHF.

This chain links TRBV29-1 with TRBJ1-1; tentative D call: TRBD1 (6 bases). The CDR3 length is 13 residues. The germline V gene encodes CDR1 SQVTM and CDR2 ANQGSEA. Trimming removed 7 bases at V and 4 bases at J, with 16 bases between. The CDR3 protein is CSATGLDSTEAFF. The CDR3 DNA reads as TGCAGCGCTACAGGGCTTGATAGCACTGAAGCTTTCTTT. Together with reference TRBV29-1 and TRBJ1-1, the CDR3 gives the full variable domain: SAVISQKPSRDICQRGTSLTIQCQVDSQVTMMFWYRQQPGQSLTLIATANQGSEATYESGFVIDKFPISRPNLTFSTLTVSNMSPEDSSIYLCSATGLDSTEAFFGQGTRLTVV.

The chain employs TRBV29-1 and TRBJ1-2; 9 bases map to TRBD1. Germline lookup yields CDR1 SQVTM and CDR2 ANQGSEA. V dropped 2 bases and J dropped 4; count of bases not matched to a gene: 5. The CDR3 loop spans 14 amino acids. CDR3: CSVETRTGAYGYTF. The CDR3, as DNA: TGCAGCGTTGAAACGAGGACAGGGGCCTATGGCTACACCTTC.

The CDR3 DNA sequence: TGTGCCAGCTCACCGGCGGGGAGCTCCTATAATTCACCCCTCCACTTT. It translates to CASSPAGSSYNSPLHF. J is TRBJ1-6 and V is TRBV18, with D uncertain. Trimming cost V 3 bases and J 0 bases, with 9 bases left between them. Germline CDR1 KGHSH, CDR2 LQKENI. This CDR3 comprises 16 residues.

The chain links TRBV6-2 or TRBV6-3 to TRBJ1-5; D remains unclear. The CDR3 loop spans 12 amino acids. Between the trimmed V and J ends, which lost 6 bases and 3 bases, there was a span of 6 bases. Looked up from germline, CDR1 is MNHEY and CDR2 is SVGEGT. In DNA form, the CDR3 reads TGTGCCAGCAGCCGACTCAATCAGCCCCAGCATTTT. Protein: CASSRLNQPQHF.

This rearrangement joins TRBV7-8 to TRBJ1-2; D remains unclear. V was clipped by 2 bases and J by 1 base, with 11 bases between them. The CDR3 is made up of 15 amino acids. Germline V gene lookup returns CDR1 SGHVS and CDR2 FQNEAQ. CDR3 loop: CASSLRLGYNYGYTF. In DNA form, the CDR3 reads TGTGCCAGCAGCTTACGCCTCGGTTATAACTATGGCTACACCTTC.

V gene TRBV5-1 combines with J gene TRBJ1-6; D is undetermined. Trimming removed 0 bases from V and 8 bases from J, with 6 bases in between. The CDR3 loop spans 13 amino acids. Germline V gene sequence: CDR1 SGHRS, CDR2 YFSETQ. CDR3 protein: CASSLVNYSPLHF. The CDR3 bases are TGCGCCAGCAGCTTGGTTAACTATTCACCCCTCCACTTT.

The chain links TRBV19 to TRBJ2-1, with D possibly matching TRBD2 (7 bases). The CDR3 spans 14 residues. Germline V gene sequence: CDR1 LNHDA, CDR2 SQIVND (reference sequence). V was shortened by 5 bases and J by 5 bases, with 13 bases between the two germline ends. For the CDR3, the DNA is TGTGCCAGTAGTTACGGGGGGCCCAACAATGAGCAGTTCTTC. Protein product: CASSYGGPNNEQFF.

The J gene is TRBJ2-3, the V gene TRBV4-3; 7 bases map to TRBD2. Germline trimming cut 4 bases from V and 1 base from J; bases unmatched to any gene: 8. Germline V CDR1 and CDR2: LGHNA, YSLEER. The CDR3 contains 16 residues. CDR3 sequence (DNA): TGCGCCAGCAGCCTAGGAAGCGGGGCAGGCACAGATACGCAGTATTTT. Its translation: CASSLGSGAGTDTQYF.

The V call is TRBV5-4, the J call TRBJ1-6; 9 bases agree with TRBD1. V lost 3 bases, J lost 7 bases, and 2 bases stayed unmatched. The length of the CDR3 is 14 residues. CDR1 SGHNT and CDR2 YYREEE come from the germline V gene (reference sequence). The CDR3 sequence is CASSWGQGNSPLHF. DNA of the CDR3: TGTGCCAGCAGCTGGGGACAGGGCAATTCACCCCTCCACTTT.

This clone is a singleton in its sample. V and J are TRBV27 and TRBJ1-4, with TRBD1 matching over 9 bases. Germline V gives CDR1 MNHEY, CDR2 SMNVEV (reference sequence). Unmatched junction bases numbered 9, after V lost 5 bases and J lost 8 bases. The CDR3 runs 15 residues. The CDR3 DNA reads TGTGCCAGCAGTGAAACAGGGGGCGCAGGAGAAAAACTGTTTTTT. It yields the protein CASSETGGAGEKLFF.

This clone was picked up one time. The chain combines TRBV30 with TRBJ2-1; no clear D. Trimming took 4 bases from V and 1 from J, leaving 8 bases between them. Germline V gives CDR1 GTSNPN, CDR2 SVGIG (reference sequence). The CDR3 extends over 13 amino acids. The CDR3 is CAWKLLSYNEQFF. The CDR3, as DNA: TGTGCCTGGAAGCTCCTTTCCTACAATGAGCAGTTCTTC.

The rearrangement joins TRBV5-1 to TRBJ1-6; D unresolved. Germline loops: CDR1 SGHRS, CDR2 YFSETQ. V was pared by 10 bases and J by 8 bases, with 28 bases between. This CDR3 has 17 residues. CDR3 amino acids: CASQREGSRGIDSPLHF. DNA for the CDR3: TGCGCCTCCCAAAGGGAGGGTAGTCGGGGAATTGATTCACCCCTCCACTTT.

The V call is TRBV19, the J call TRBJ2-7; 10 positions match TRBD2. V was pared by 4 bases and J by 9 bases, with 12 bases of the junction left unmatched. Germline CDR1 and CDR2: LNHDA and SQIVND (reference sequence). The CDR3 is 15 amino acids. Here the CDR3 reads CASSRGTSVNERQYF. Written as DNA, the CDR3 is TGTGCCAGTAGTAGGGGGACTAGCGTAAACGAGAGGCAGTACTTC.